The 9 T cell receptor beta chains given below trace back to one sample, sequenced in a study of T cells in narcolepsy. This table comes from immunoSEQ multiplex PCR, and its TCRdb copy is limited to in-frame clones, with some not included. Altogether about 32,000 clones are present, under 85% being singletons, with the ten largest covering roughly 3.8%. The sequenced sample consisted of memory (CD45RA-) CD4+ T cells from blood. The receptors stem from a human donor in good health.

The CDR3 spells CAWGTSDTDTQYF. Here the CDR3 DNA reads TGTGCCTGGGGGACTAGTGACACAGATACGCAGTATTTT. The chain employs TRBV30 and TRBJ2-3, with 8 bases matching TRBD2. The CDR3 has 13 amino acids. Germline V gives CDR1 GTSNPN, CDR2 SVGIG (reference sequence). Trimming removed 5 bases from V and 2 bases from J; junction bases left unmatched: 3.

V is TRBV2 and J is TRBJ2-7, with D unclear. CDR3 length: 12 amino acids. V lost 9 bases, J lost 5 bases, and 14 bases lay in between. The germline CDR1 and CDR2 sequences are SNHLY and FYNNEI. This CDR3 reads CARRASGNEQYF. CDR3 nucleotide sequence: TGTGCCAGACGGGCTTCTGGGAACGAGCAGTACTTC. The full variable domain, rest sourced from reference TRBV2 and TRBJ2-7, is EPEVTQTPSHQVTQMGQEVILRCVPISNHLYFYWYRQILGQKVEFLVSFYNNEISEKSEIFDDQFSVERPDGSNFTLKIRSTKLEDSAMYFCARRASGNEQYFGPGTRLTVT.

This chain links TRBV5-1 with TRBJ1-2; no reliable D call. This CDR3 is 13 amino acids long. V was pared by 1 base and J by 4 bases, with 8 bases between. The germline CDR1 and CDR2 sequences are SGHRS and YFSETQ. CDR3 nucleotide sequence: TGCGCCAGCAGCTTGACCCTGGGCTATGGCTACACCTTC. It encodes CASSLTLGYGYTF.

This clone was detected once. V gene TRBV11-3 combines with J gene TRBJ1-1, with 8 bases identical to TRBD1. The length of the CDR3 is 13 residues. Germline V gene lookup returns CDR1 SGHNT and CDR2 YENEEA. The V and J ends lost 5 bases and 3 bases, in that order; junction bases with no gene match: 2. The CDR3 nucleotides are TGTGCCAGCAGCGTACAGGGGGACACTGAAGCTTTCTTT. It specifies CASSVQGDTEAFF.

The chain links TRBV6-5 to TRBJ1-1; 7 nucleotides match TRBD1. The CDR3 contains 13 residues. V was pared by 2 bases and J by 6 bases, with 3 bases of the junction left unmatched. Germline V gives CDR1 MNHEY, CDR2 SVGAGI. CDR3 in DNA: TGTGCCAGCAGTTACCGGCAGGGGGCTGAAGCTTTCTTT. Translation gives CASSYRQGAEAFF.

The J gene is TRBJ1-1, the V gene TRBV6-1; D is possibly TRBD1 (6 bases). The CDR3 runs 14 residues. V was pared by 7 bases and J by 9 bases, with 21 bases between. The germline V gene has CDR1 MNHNS and CDR2 SASEGT. As DNA, the CDR3 is TGTGCCAGCACCTGGACAGAGCATTTGGGACAAGCTTTCTTT. It specifies CASTWTEHLGQAFF.

Concerning this clone itself: Other nucleotide sequences in the sample specify the same CDR3. The chain carries TRBV19 and TRBJ2-5; TRBD2 matches at 10 bases. Germline-derived CDR1 and CDR2 are LNHDA and SQIVND (reference sequence). Trimming at V came to 4 bases and at J to 2 bases, leaving 13 bases not matched to a gene. The CDR3 contains 18 residues. The CDR3 region is CASSKTLLAGELQETQYF. CDR3 DNA sequence: TGTGCCAGTAGTAAGACTCTGCTAGCGGGAGAGTTACAAGAGACCCAGTACTTC.

This clone appeared a single time. The genes are TRBV27 and TRBJ2-7; 9 nucleotides line up with TRBD1. Germline assignment: CDR1 MNHEY and CDR2 SMNVEV (reference sequence). V shed 5 bases, J shed 3 bases, and the junction held 5 bases outside the gene matches. The CDR3 runs 14 residues. The CDR3 nucleotides are TGTGCCAGCAGTCCAGGACAGGGGCTCTACGAGCAGTACTTC. It translates to CASSPGQGLYEQYF.

The CDR3, as DNA: TGTGCCAGCAGCCATTCCCCCGGATCTAATTCACCCCTCCACTTT. It is translated as CASSHSPGSNSPLHF. The genes are TRBV5-6 and TRBJ1-6; D not certain. V dropped 4 bases and J dropped 6 bases, with 14 bases sitting between them. This CDR3 is 15 amino acids long. From germline, CDR1 is SGHDT and CDR2 YYEEEE.